Below, 24 T cell receptor beta chains from the same sample are listed, as sequenced in a study of neurological immune-mediated disorders (dated by TCRdb to between 2019 and 2020). To prepare the library, 5' RACE was applied. The listed sequencing device is Illumina HiSeq 2500. The public reads were reanalyzed by TCRdb: fastp trimming at Q25, MiXCR alignment, in-frame beta chains only. Merged by CDR3 protein, the rows form single entries marked with the most common genes and DNA. The sample includes about 55,000 distinct CDR3 sequences, with 3.6% observed a single time. Jointly, the top ten make up approximately 1.5% of the sample. Sequenced material: PBMCs. The receptors come from a man aged 25-40 years with multiple sclerosis.

This clonotype was recorded many times. The chain links TRBV27 to TRBJ2-1; 7 bases fit TRBD2. The V and J ends lost 1 base and 5 bases, in that order; junction bases with no gene match: 2. The CDR3 extends over 14 amino acids. From germline, CDR1 is MNHEY and CDR2 SMNVEV (reference sequence). The CDR3 nucleotides are TGTGCCAGCAGTTTATGGGGGGGGAACAATGAGCAGTTCTTC. It translates to CASSLWGGNNEQFF.

This clonotype was detected ten times or more. The gene calls are TRBV7-2 and TRBJ1-1; a weak D match, TRBD1 (5 bases). Trimming took off 6 bases at V and 11 bases at J, with 16 bases between the two ends. Germline V gene sequence: CDR1 SGHTA, CDR2 FQGNSA. This CDR3 is 12 amino acids long. The CDR3 loop reads CASSGGPIGAFF. CDR3 DNA: TGTGCCAGCAGTGGGGGACCAATCGGGGCTTTCTTT.

This clonotype showed up many times. The V and J genes are TRBV5-5 and TRBJ1-1; D is unclear. Per germline, CDR1 SGHKS and CDR2 YYEKEE (reference sequence). The CDR3 runs 14 residues. V gave up 0 bases and J gave up 5 bases, with 11 bases separating them. CDR3 loop: CASSLATTGTEAFF. As DNA, the CDR3 is TGTGCCAGCAGCTTGGCCACGACGGGAACTGAAGCTTTCTTT.

This clonotype was counted ten times or more. The chain links TRBV12-3 or TRBV12-4 to TRBJ1-6; 8 bases agree with TRBD1. CDR3 length equals 14 residues. The V gene end was trimmed by 5 bases and the J gene end by 11 bases; junction bases not matched to a gene: 8. The CDR3: CASSRQGSAAPLHF. The CDR3 nucleotides are TGTGCCAGCAGTCGACAGGGGTCCGCAGCACCCCTCCACTTT.

This clonotype showed up just a few times. A much larger clone differs from this one at a single base, so this may be a read error. The V gene is TRBV9, the J gene TRBJ1-6; no clear D gene. CDR1 and CDR2 (germline): SGDLS, YYNGEE. V was clipped by 0 bases and J by 10 bases, with 11 bases between them. CDR3 length equals 14 residues. CDR3 sequence reads: CASSVGKMGSPLHF. CDR3 coding DNA: TGTGCCAGCAGCGTAGGAAAGATGGGCTCACCCCTCCACTTT.

This clonotype has a count of ten or more. V is TRBV20-1 and J is TRBJ1-2; tentatively, D is TRBD1 (6 bases). The CDR3 loop spans 15 amino acids. Germline V lookup: CDR1 DFQATT, CDR2 SNEGSKA (reference sequence). The ends were cut back, 2 bases at V and 6 bases at J, with 19 bases in the middle. CDR3 loop: CSARFQGGGRNGYTF. The DNA for the CDR3 is TGCAGTGCTAGATTTCAGGGTGGGGGGCGTAATGGCTACACCTTC.

This clonotype has ten or more counts. V is TRBV7-9 and J is TRBJ2-1; 9 bases fit TRBD2. CDR1 and CDR2 from the germline V gene are SEHNR and FQNEAQ (reference sequence). CDR3 length: 15 amino acids. With V trimmed by 5 bases and J by 5 bases, 7 bases remained unmatched. Written as DNA, the CDR3 is TGTGCCAGCAGCAAACCGGGACTAGCCAACAATGAGCAGTTCTTC. This sequence encodes CASSKPGLANNEQFF.

This clonotype showed up many times. The chain joins TRBV7-2 to TRBJ2-1; 9 nucleotides match TRBD2. CDR1 and CDR2 from the germline V gene are SGHTA and FQGNSA. Trimming at V came to 0 bases and at J to 4 bases, leaving 4 bases not matched to a gene. CDR3 size: 16 residues. This CDR3 is CASSLAAGGQYNEQFF. In nucleotides, the CDR3 is TGTGCCAGCAGCTTAGCAGCGGGAGGACAATACAATGAGCAGTTCTTC.

This clonotype was picked up many times. V is TRBV20-1 and J is TRBJ2-3; 8 bases are shared with TRBD1. The CDR3 runs to 16 residues. V lost 1 base, J lost 3 bases, and 9 bases stayed unmatched. Looked up from germline, CDR1 is DFQATT and CDR2 is SNEGSKA (reference sequence). The CDR3 DNA sequence: TGCAGTGCTAGAGCCTTTATGACAGGGGAAACAGATACGCAGTATTTT. The encoded protein is CSARAFMTGETDTQYF.

Many counts were recorded for this clonotype. The J gene is TRBJ1-2, the V gene TRBV29-1; 8 bases map to TRBD1. V shed 6 bases and J 5 bases; nucleotides not matched to a gene: 11. Germline CDR1 SQVTM, CDR2 ANQGSEA. The CDR3 loop spans 14 amino acids. The CDR3 spells CSVPGQATEYGYTF. The DNA of the CDR3 is TGCAGCGTCCCGGGACAGGCAACCGAATATGGCTACACCTTC.

In this sample, this clonotype turned up many times. J is TRBJ2-7 and V is TRBV7-9; possible D gene TRBD1, 8 bases. Germline values: CDR1 SEHNR, CDR2 FQNEAQ (reference sequence). V was cut by 5 bases and J by 3 bases, with 20 bases left in between. The CDR3 runs to 16 residues. In nucleotides, the CDR3 is TGTGCCAGCAGCGGTGACCACAGGGGGGGAATCTACGAGCAGTACTTC. Protein: CASSGDHRGGIYEQYF.

This clonotype was detected ten times or more. V is TRBV20-1 and J is TRBJ1-2; maybe TRBD1 (5 bases). Germline-derived CDR1 and CDR2 are DFQATT and SNEGSKA (reference sequence). V lost 5 bases, J lost 5 bases, and 21 bases lay in between. This CDR3 is 15 amino acids long. DNA of the CDR3: TGCAGTGCTGAACGGAGGGACCCTTATGGGTATGGCTACACCTTC. It codes for CSAERRDPYGYGYTF.

This clonotype appeared many times. The chain is built from TRBV7-3 and TRBJ2-3; possibly TRBD1 for D (7 bases). Germline assignment: CDR1 SGHTA and CDR2 FQGTGA. The length of the CDR3 is 16 residues. Trimming took 5 bases from V and 4 from J, leaving 19 bases between them. CDR3 sequence reads: CASSLSPGGLADTQYF. CDR3 sequence (DNA): TGTGCCAGCAGCCTCAGTCCAGGGGGGTTGGCAGATACGCAGTATTTT.

A few counts support this clonotype. This chain links TRBV18 with TRBJ2-3; weak D call: TRBD1 (6 bases). Germline loops: CDR1 KGHSH, CDR2 LQKENI. This CDR3 has 18 residues. V was cut by 2 bases and J by 2 bases, with 20 bases left in between. In DNA form, the CDR3 reads TGTGCCAGCTCACCATGGACAGTCCCCCCTAAAGTCACAGATACGCAGTATTTT. Protein sequence: CASSPWTVPPKVTDTQYF.

This clonotype was observed many times. V and J are TRBV3-1 and TRBJ2-1, with 13 bases matching TRBD2. V lost 4 bases, J lost 12 bases, and 6 bases stayed unmatched. CDR1 and CDR2 from the germline V gene are LGHDT and YNNKEL (reference sequence). This CDR3 has 14 amino acids. For the CDR3, the DNA is TGTGCCAGCAGCCTCGGACTAGCGGGAGCTCCGCAGTTCTTC. This gives the protein CASSLGLAGAPQFF.

This clonotype has a count of ten or more. The J gene is TRBJ2-3, the V gene TRBV20-1; 8 bases match TRBD1. Germline CDR1 DFQATT, CDR2 SNEGSKA (reference sequence). V was pared by 0 bases and J by 4 bases, with 3 bases of the junction left unmatched. The length of the CDR3 is 14 residues. The CDR3 here is CSARDPTGADTQYF. DNA for the CDR3: TGCAGTGCTAGAGATCCGACAGGGGCAGATACGCAGTATTTT.

At least ten counts were recorded for this clonotype. The chain combines TRBV5-6 with TRBJ2-7; maybe TRBD2 (6 bases). The CDR3 is 13 residues long. Trimming took 4 bases from V and 4 from J, leaving 12 bases between them. CDR1 is SGHDT, CDR2 YYEEEE, per germline. The CDR3 loop is CASSLQGRYEQYF. The CDR3 coding sequence is TGTGCCAGCAGCCTTCAAGGGAGGTACGAGCAGTACTTC.

V and J are TRBV29-1 and TRBJ1-1, with D unresolved. Germline loops: CDR1 SQVTM, CDR2 ANQGSEA. The V gene lost 4 bases and the J gene lost 0 bases, with 9 bases spanning the gap. This CDR3 has 13 amino acids. The CDR3 region is CSVARRLNTEAFF. For the CDR3, the DNA is TGCAGCGTTGCCAGACGGTTGAACACTGAAGCTTTCTTT.

This clonotype came up many times. The chain joins TRBV20-1 to TRBJ2-1, with 7 bases that match TRBD2. Trimming took 3 bases from V and 8 from J; bases not matched to a gene: 16. CDR1 is DFQATT and CDR2 is SNEGSKA in the germline V gene (reference sequence). This CDR3 has 16 residues. The CDR3 protein is CSARPVMGGSVDEQFF. The CDR3 DNA sequence: TGCAGTGCTAGGCCCGTGATGGGCGGGAGCGTCGATGAGCAGTTCTTC.

This clonotype was seen at least ten times. This chain joins TRBV20-1 and TRBJ2-7; 7 bases match TRBD2. Per the germline V gene, CDR1 is DFQATT and CDR2 is SNEGSKA (reference sequence). The CDR3 contains 13 residues. V shed 3 bases and J 3 bases; nucleotides not matched to a gene: 5. For the CDR3, the DNA is TGCAGTGCTAGCGGGGGGACCCTCTACGAGCAGTACTTC. Translating gives CSASGGTLYEQYF.

This clonotype was detected only once. A much more abundant neighbour one base away suggests this may be a read error. The rearrangement uses TRBV28 and TRBJ1-1; maybe TRBD1 (6 bases). The CDR3 has 13 amino acids. Per the germline V gene, CDR1 is MDHEN and CDR2 is SYDVKM. The CDR3 spells CASIGEGGTESFF. DNA for the CDR3: TGTGCCAGCATAGGTGAGGGGGGGACTGAATCTTTCTTT. The complete variable domain, with remaining parts taken from reference TRBV28 and TRBJ1-1, reads DVKVTQSSRYLVKRTGEKVFLECVQDMDHENMFWYRQDPGLGLRLIYFSYDVKMKEKGDIPEGYSVSREKKERFSLILESASTNQTSMYLCASIGEGGTESFFGQGTRLTVV.

This clonotype was seen many times. The DNA of the CDR3 is TGTGCCAGCAGTTACAGTCTCTCCTACGAGCAGTACTTC. It specifies CASSYSLSYEQYF. The chain joins TRBV6-5 to TRBJ2-7, with D hard to call. Germline CDR1 is MNHEY and CDR2 is SVGAGI. Trimming removed 2 bases at V and 0 bases at J, with 5 bases between. The length of the CDR3 is 13 residues.

This clonotype came up many times. V is TRBV6-5 and J is TRBJ2-3, with 9 bases matching TRBD2. This CDR3 spans 15 amino acids. V lost 6 bases, J lost 2 bases, and 6 bases stayed unmatched. Germline V lookup: CDR1 MNHEY, CDR2 SVGAGI. The CDR3 sequence: CASRQRGAHTDTQYF. The CDR3, as DNA: TGTGCCAGCAGGCAGCGGGGGGCTCACACAGATACGCAGTATTTT.

In its sample, this clonotype was seen many times. The chain has TRBV12-3 or TRBV12-4 and TRBJ1-4; no definite D call. Trimming left V 5 bases short and J 8 bases short, with 18 bases between. The length of the CDR3 is 15 residues. CDR3 protein: CASSRTLGEVEKLFF. The CDR3 DNA is TGTGCCAGCAGTCGCACCCTCGGGGAGGTCGAAAAACTGTTTTTT.